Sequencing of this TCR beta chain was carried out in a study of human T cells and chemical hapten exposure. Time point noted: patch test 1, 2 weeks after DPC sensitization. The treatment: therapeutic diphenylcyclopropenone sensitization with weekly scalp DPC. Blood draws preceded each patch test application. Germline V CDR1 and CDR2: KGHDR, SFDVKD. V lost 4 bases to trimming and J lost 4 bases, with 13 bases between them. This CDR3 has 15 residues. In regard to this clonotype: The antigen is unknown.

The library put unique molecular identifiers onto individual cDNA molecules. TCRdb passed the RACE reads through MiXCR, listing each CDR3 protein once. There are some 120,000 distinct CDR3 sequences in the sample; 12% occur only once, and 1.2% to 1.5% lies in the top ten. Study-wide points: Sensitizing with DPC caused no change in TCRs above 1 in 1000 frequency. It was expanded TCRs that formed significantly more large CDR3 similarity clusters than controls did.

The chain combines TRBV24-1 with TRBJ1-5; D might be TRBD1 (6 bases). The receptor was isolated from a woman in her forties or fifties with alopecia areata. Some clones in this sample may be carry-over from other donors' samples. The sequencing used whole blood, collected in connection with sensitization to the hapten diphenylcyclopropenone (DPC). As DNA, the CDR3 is TGTGCCACCAGTGAGGGGACATCGGATAATCAGCCCCAGCATTTT. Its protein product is CATSEGTSDNQPQHF.